What follows are 19 T cell receptor beta chains derived from one specimen sequenced in a study of CD8+CD57+ T cells in acquired aplastic anemia. CD8+CD57+ cell expansion, shown by flow cytometry, had occurred in the patients selected for sequencing. TCR beta VDJ and CDR3 profiles were obtained from a genomic DNA template. A single record per CDR3 protein comes from TCRdb applying MiXCR to the reads. Of around 200,000 distinct CDR3 sequences listed, under 50% were seen once; the top ten hold around 1.8%. Sequenced sample: sorted CD4+, CD8+, or CD8+CD57+ T cells (not recorded which) from PBMCs. The receptor source for this set is a human donor with aplastic anemia.

This chain uses TRBV12-3 or TRBV12-4 with TRBJ2-7, with 12 bases identical to TRBD1. V lost 6 bases to trimming and J lost 2 bases; unmatched junction nucleotides: 5. The CDR3 contains 15 residues. Here the CDR3 reads CASRLRDRGPYEQYF. The CDR3 DNA reads TGTGCCAGCAGACTCCGGGACAGGGGGCCCTACGAGCAGTACTTC.

The genes are TRBV4-1 and TRBJ1-4, with a weak D call TRBD1 (5 bases). The germline V and J ends were trimmed by 1 base and 0 bases, with 12 bases remaining between them. CDR3 length: 17 amino acids. Germline CDR1 reads MGHRA; CDR2 reads YSYEKL. As DNA, the CDR3 is TGCGCCAGCAGCCAAGTCGTGCGGGGGGCAACTAATGAAAAACTGTTTTTT. Amino acids: CASSQVVRGATNEKLFF.

In its sample, this clonotype was seen many times. J is TRBJ1-1 and V is TRBV6-1; tentatively, D is TRBD1 (5 bases). The CDR3 runs 14 residues. The V end lost 6 bases, the J end lost 4 bases, and 15 bases lay between the germline ends. Germline assignment: CDR1 MNHNS and CDR2 SASEGT. CDR3 in DNA: TGTGCCAGCAGCCGGACACCGACCCTCACTGAAGCTTTCTTT. Its protein is CASSRTPTLTEAFF.

The chain recombines TRBV19 with TRBJ1-5; the D is unclear. The V gene lost 5 bases and the J gene lost 5 bases, with 7 bases spanning the gap. Germline V CDR1 and CDR2: LNHDA, SQIVND (reference sequence). CDR3 length: 12 residues. CDR3 region: CASSSEHQPQHF. CDR3 nucleotide sequence: TGTGCCAGTAGTTCCGAACATCAGCCCCAGCATTTT.

J is TRBJ1-1 and V is TRBV25-1; D is ambiguous. V lost 9 bases and J 1 base, leaving 6 bases between the germline ends. Germline CDR1 and CDR2: MGHDK and SYGVNS. This CDR3 contains 11 residues. CDR3 region: CASNRNTEAFF. The CDR3 bases are TGTGCCAGTAACAGGAACACTGAAGCTTTCTTT.

The chain uses TRBV20-1 and TRBJ1-2; 7 bases agree with TRBD1. The CDR3 has 12 amino acids. The trim removed 6 bases at V and 8 bases at J, leaving 9 bases unmatched. Germline CDR1 reads DFQATT; CDR2 reads SNEGSKA (reference sequence). The CDR3 region is CSATVRGVGYTF. The CDR3 nucleotides are TGCAGTGCCACGGTCAGGGGGGTCGGCTACACCTTC.

This clonotype was seen more than once but under ten times. The V and J genes are TRBV24-1 and TRBJ2-3; D may be TRBD2 (6 bases). Germline CDR1 KGHDR, CDR2 SFDVKD. The CDR3 runs to 16 residues. V lost 3 bases and J 1 base, leaving 13 bases between the germline ends. The CDR3 here is CATSDRDGSGTDTQYF. Here the CDR3 DNA reads TGTGCCACCAGTGATAGGGACGGGAGTGGCACAGATACGCAGTATTTT.

This chain connects TRBV24-1 to TRBJ2-5; 9 nucleotides agree with TRBD1. The CDR3 loop spans 15 amino acids. Germline assignment: CDR1 KGHDR and CDR2 SFDVKD. The junction had 4 bases not matched to a gene; V was cut back by 2 bases and J by 4 bases. CDR3 in DNA: TGTGCCACCAGTGATTCAAGGACAGGGGTAGAGACCCAGTACTTC. Encoded protein: CATSDSRTGVETQYF.

The chain has TRBV19 and TRBJ1-2, with TRBD1 as a possible D gene (5 bases). Per the germline V gene, CDR1 is LNHDA and CDR2 is SQIVND (reference sequence). Between the trimmed V and J ends, which lost 4 bases and 8 bases, there was a span of 20 bases. The CDR3 consists of 15 residues. CDR3 nucleotide sequence: TGTGCCAGTAGTAAGACTCAAATCGACAGCCCCGGCTACACCTTC. It translates to CASSKTQIDSPGYTF. Filled out from reference TRBV19 and TRBJ1-2, the complete variable domain reads DGGITQSPKYLFRKEGQNVTLSCEQNLNHDAMYWYRQDPGQGLRLIYYSQIVNDFQKGDIAEGYSVSREKKESFPLTVTSAQKNPTAFYLCASSKTQIDSPGYTFGSGTRLTVV.

This chain connects TRBV10-3 to TRBJ2-3; D unresolved. Germline values: CDR1 ENHRY, CDR2 SYGVKD. The CDR3 spans 14 residues. V lost 3 bases, J lost 3 bases, and 10 bases lay in between. The CDR3 protein is CAISEQRRTDTQYF. In DNA form, the CDR3 reads TGTGCCATCAGTGAACAGAGGAGAACAGATACGCAGTATTTT.

The sample holds a few counts of this clonotype. V is TRBV11-3 and J is TRBJ2-3; TRBD2 matches 7 bases. Trimming at V came to 3 bases and at J to 4 bases, leaving 7 bases not matched to a gene. Germline values: CDR1 SGHNT, CDR2 YENEEA. CDR3 size: 15 residues. CDR3 nucleotide sequence: TGTGCCAGCAGCTTGACGGCGGGAGCGGCAGATACGCAGTATTTT. Its translation: CASSLTAGAADTQYF.

This chain uses TRBV28 with TRBJ2-6; D is possibly TRBD1 (5 bases). V was cut by 5 bases and J by 0 bases, with 8 bases left in between. Per the germline V gene, CDR1 is MDHEN and CDR2 is SYDVKM. The CDR3 extends over 15 amino acids. DNA of the CDR3: TGTGCCAGCAGTGAGACAGACTCTGGGGCCAACGTCCTGACTTTC. Its protein product is CASSETDSGANVLTF. Full variable domain (rest looked up from reference TRBV28 and TRBJ2-6): DVKVTQSSRYLVKRTGEKVFLECVQDMDHENMFWYRQDPGLGLRLIYFSYDVKMKEKGDIPEGYSVSREKKERFSLILESASTNQTSMYLCASSETDSGANVLTFGAGSRLTVL.

Many counts were recorded for this clonotype. This sequence joins TRBV5-5 and TRBJ1-5; maybe TRBD1 (6 bases). Germline-derived CDR1 and CDR2 are SGHKS and YYEKEE (reference sequence). Trimming shortened V by 4 bases and J by 6 bases, and 20 bases separated the two germline ends. The CDR3 consists of 16 residues. The CDR3 DNA is TGTGCCAGCAGCGAAATCAACAGGGTCGTAGGTCAGCCCCAGCATTTT. It encodes CASSEINRVVGQPQHF.

V usage is TRBV24-1 and J usage is TRBJ2-1; 8 bases line up with TRBD1. The germline V gene has CDR1 KGHDR and CDR2 SFDVKD. Trimming at V came to 4 bases and at J to 6 bases, leaving 4 bases not matched to a gene. The CDR3 runs 14 residues. The CDR3 reads CATSEPGQGNEQFF. In DNA form, the CDR3 reads TGTGCCACCAGTGAACCCGGACAGGGCAATGAGCAGTTCTTC.

Remarks on this clonotype: Without the conserved terminal phenylalanine or tryptophan, this CDR3 likely stems from a read error. The DNA is left out, because the CDR3 cannot be placed on it with certainty; the CDR3 is given as TCRdb lists it. The chain has TRBV29-1 and TRBJ1-1. Germline V lookup: CDR1 SQVTM, CDR2 ANQGSEA. The CDR3 length is 9 residues, termini included. The CDR3 sequence: CRPERREGN.

The chain employs TRBV6-1 and TRBJ2-1; TRBD2 might be the D (6 bases). There are 14 residues in the CDR3. V was shortened by 6 bases and J by 2 bases, with 11 bases between the two germline ends. Germline assignment: CDR1 MNHNS and CDR2 SASEGT. The CDR3 reads CASRPGLAYNEQFF. The DNA for the CDR3 is TGTGCCAGCAGGCCGGGACTGGCCTACAATGAGCAGTTCTTC.

This clonotype was observed once. The chain employs TRBV3-1 and TRBJ2-7; the D call may be TRBD1 or TRBD2 (6 bases each). The germline V gene has CDR1 LGHDT and CDR2 YNNKEL (reference sequence). V was cut by 3 bases and J by 2 bases, with 11 bases left in between. This CDR3 is 14 amino acids long. As DNA, the CDR3 is TGTGCCAGCAGCCACAGGGGAGGAACCTACGAGCAGTACTTC. Translating it yields CASSHRGGTYEQYF.

This clonotype appeared once. The V call is TRBV10-3, the J call TRBJ1-1, with D unclear. Trimming left V 8 bases short and J 2 bases short, with 9 bases between. Germline assignment: CDR1 ENHRY and CDR2 SYGVKD. This CDR3 contains 12 residues. This CDR3 reads CAIRQDNTEAFF. As DNA, the CDR3 is TGTGCCATCCGCCAGGATAACACTGAAGCTTTCTTT.

This clonotype was recorded many times. The rearrangement uses TRBV4-2 and TRBJ1-4; 10 bases fit TRBD1. J gave up 4 bases and V 2 bases, and 7 bases lay outside the gene matches. The CDR3 loop spans 17 amino acids. Per the germline V gene, CDR1 is LGHNA and CDR2 is YNFKEQ. CDR3 loop: CASSQPPRTGGNEKLFF. CDR3 DNA: TGTGCCAGCAGCCAACCGCCCCGGACAGGGGGTAATGAAAAACTGTTTTTT.